This T cell receptor (beta chain) came from a study of shared clonotypes between healthy human individuals. General observations from the study: Large depth notwithstanding, sorted-subset sequencing proved incomplete by rarefaction.

V was clipped by 5 bases and J by 7 bases, with 14 bases between them. The germline V gene has CDR1 SEHNR and CDR2 FQNEAQ (reference sequence). This CDR3 region has 13 residues. The sample holds a few counts of this clone. Its specificity is unknown. Using immunoSEQ multiplex PCR, the repertoire was profiled, and TCRdb retains in-frame clones only, with some absent. The table includes approximately 740,000 clones, roughly 70% detected once. The sample consisted of memory CD4+ T cells sorted from blood. Subset in this sample: CD45RA-negative fraction. This clonotype originated in a woman in her 30s in good health. The rearrangement links TRBV7-9 to TRBJ1-1; the D is unclear. The CDR3 protein is CASSPYQHIEAFF. The CDR3 DNA is TGTGCCAGCAGCCCTTATCAACACATTGAAGCTTTCTTT.